A selection of T cell receptor beta chains follows, all from one sample in a study of blood T cell repertoires in COVID-19. Clones were read by immunoSEQ multiplex PCR, and TCRdb kept only the in-frame ones, dropping some. The repertoire holds around 270,000 clones, with approximately 90% as singletons. Sequencing was carried out using peripheral blood. These receptors originate from a man in his 60s who had recovered from COVID-19. Each CDR3 is given with its conserved first and last residue. The D gene is left open where the match is weak. The size entry is marked missing in some rows and otherwise reads once, few, many or a size class.

V gene,J gene,CDR3 length,clone size,D gene,CDR3 DNA,CDR3 protein
TRBV4-2,TRBJ1-3,17,many,TRBD1,TGTGCCAGCAGCCATTCCGGGACAGGGGTCTCTGGAAACACCATATATTTT,CASSHSGTGVSGNTIYF
TRBV28,TRBJ1-3,15,NA,TRBD1,TGTGCCAGCAGTTTCCCAGGGGGCGGAGGAAACACCATATATTTT,CASSFPGGGGNTIYF
TRBV6-5,TRBJ1-3,14,NA,NA,TGTGCCAGCAGTTACACAGGGTCTGGAAACACCATATATTTT,CASSYTGSGNTIYF
TRBV6-2/TRBV6-3,TRBJ2-3,17,NA,NA,TGTGCCAGCAGTTTGGCGGGGATTGGATTGGGCACAGATACGCAGTATTTT,CASSLAGIGLGTDTQYF
TRBV4-2,TRBJ2-5,15,NA,TRBD1,TGTGCCAGCAGCCAAGGACAGGGTGCGATGGAGACCCAGTACTTC,CASSQGQGAMETQYF
TRBV5-4,TRBJ2-7,15,NA,TRBD1,TGTGCCAGCAGCTTCCGGGACAGGGGGTCCTACGAGCAGTACTTC,CASSFRDRGSYEQYF
TRBV9,TRBJ2-2,16,once,TRBD1,TGTGCCAGCAGCGTAGCTGGGACAGGGCTGGGCGGGGAGCTGTTTTTT,CASSVAGTGLGGELFF
TRBV12-3/TRBV12-4,TRBJ1-2,12,few,NA,TGTGCCAGCCTGGCTCCCCCGGGTGGCTACACCTTC,CASLAPPGGYTF
TRBV5-1,TRBJ2-7,15,NA,TRBD2,TGCGCCAGCAGCACCCGGGGGGGTCCTTTTTACGAGCAGTACTTC,CASSTRGGPFYEQYF
TRBV9,TRBJ1-3,13,NA,NA,TGTGCCAGCAGCGTAGAAGGAGTTAACACCATATATTTT,CASSVEGVNTIYF
TRBV25-1,TRBJ1-3,13,NA,NA,TGTGCCAGCATGGGGCTAGCGGGAAACACCATATATTTT,CASMGLAGNTIYF
TRBV7-9,TRBJ1-1,15,NA,NA,TGTGCCAGCAGCTCCTGGACAGCCTCGGGGACTGAAGCTTTCTTT,CASSSWTASGTEAFF
TRBV29-1,TRBJ1-4,14,NA,NA,TGCAGCGTTGAATCCAGATGGCCTAATGAAAAACTGTTTTTT,CSVESRWPNEKLFF
TRBV5-4,TRBJ2-5,15,NA,TRBD2,TGTGCCAGCAGCGCGGGGACTAGCGGAATGGAGACCCAGTACTTC,CASSAGTSGMETQYF
TRBV6-5,TRBJ2-7,15,NA,TRBD1,TGTGCCAGCAGGGCGGGACAGGGGGCGTTGTACGAGCAGTACTTC,CASRAGQGALYEQYF
TRBV6-5,TRBJ1-5,15,NA,NA,TGTGCCAGCAGTCCTACAGGGAGTGGCAATCAGCCCCAGCATTTT,CASSPTGSGNQPQHF
TRBV30,TRBJ1-2,10,NA,NA,TGTGCCTGCAGGGGTTATGGCTACACCTTC,CACRGYGYTF
TRBV7-9,TRBJ1-1,14,NA,NA,TGTGCCAGCAGCTTAGGACAGATGAACACTGAAGCTTTCTTT,CASSLGQMNTEAFF
TRBV11-3,TRBJ2-7,14,few,NA,TGTGCCAGCAGCCTCGGAGACCTATCCTACGAGCAGTACTTC,CASSLGDLSYEQYF
TRBV6-6,TRBJ1-1,13,NA,NA,TGTGCCAGCAGTGCCCAACAGCCCAATGAAGCTTTCTTT,CASSAQQPNEAFF
TRBV4-1,TRBJ2-6,15,NA,NA,TGCGCCAGCAGCCCCTTCAGCTCTGGGGCCAACGTCCTGACTTTC,CASSPFSSGANVLTF
TRBV6-5,TRBJ1-2,13,NA,TRBD1,TGTGCCAGCAAACTAACAGGGGGCAGGGGCTACACCTTC,CASKLTGGRGYTF
TRBV27,TRBJ1-1,15,few,NA,TGTGCCAGCAGCATAGGGACAATATGGGACACTGAAGCTTTCTTT,CASSIGTIWDTEAFF
TRBV5-5,TRBJ2-7,14,few,NA,TGTGCCAGCAGCTTGGTAGGCGGGACTTACGAGCAGTACTTC,CASSLVGGTYEQYF
TRBV7-2,TRBJ2-1,18,NA,TRBD2,TGTGCCAGCAGCTCCAGTAGAGGACTAGCGGGAAGGGTGGATGAGCAGTTCTTC,CASSSSRGLAGRVDEQFF
TRBV12-3/TRBV12-4,TRBJ1-1,13,NA,NA,TGTGCCAGCAGCACAAAGGGGTCCACTGAAGCTTTCTTT,CASSTKGSTEAFF
TRBV11-2,TRBJ2-7,15,NA,TRBD1,TGTGCCAGCAGCTTCCCGGGACAGAAGAACTACGAGCAGTACTTC,CASSFPGQKNYEQYF
TRBV18,TRBJ2-7,13,NA,NA,TGTGCCAGCTCACTCTTCGGGTCCTACGAGCAGTACTTC,CASSLFGSYEQYF
TRBV6-1,TRBJ2-3,13,NA,TRBD2,TGTGCCAGCAGTGAATTATCTAGCGGGGGCCGGTATTTT,CASSELSSGGRYF
TRBV19,TRBJ2-7,13,NA,NA,TGTGCCAGTAGTATAGTCGGGTCCTACGAGCAGTACTTC,CASSIVGSYEQYF
TRBV6-5,TRBJ1-1,15,once,TRBD1,TGTGCCAGCAGTTACTCGATGTCAGGGGGCACTGAAGCTTTCTTT,CASSYSMSGGTEAFF
TRBV5-1,TRBJ2-1,11,NA,NA,TGCGCCAGTCACCAGGGGCGTGAGCAGTTCTTC,CASHQGREQFF
TRBV6-5,TRBJ1-2,13,NA,NA,TGTGCCAGCAGCCCCGCCAGCGAATATGGCTACACCTTC,CASSPASEYGYTF
TRBV5-1,TRBJ1-1,15,NA,NA,TGCGCCAGCAGCTCCCTACAGGGAAGGAACACTGAAGCTTTCTTT,CASSSLQGRNTEAFF
TRBV7-9,TRBJ1-2,14,NA,NA,TGTGCCAGCAGCCCTTTCGACAGGCCGTATGGCTACACCTTC,CASSPFDRPYGYTF
TRBV6-5,TRBJ2-6,15,few,NA,TGTGCCAGCTATGCCGACAGCTCTGGGGCCAACGTCCTGACTTTC,CASYADSSGANVLTF
TRBV19,TRBJ1-5,15,once,TRBD1,TGTGCCAGTAGTACCAAGGACAGGGTAGGCCAGCCCCAGCATTTT,CASSTKDRVGQPQHF
TRBV5-1,TRBJ2-2,15,NA,TRBD1,TGCGCCAGCAGCAGGGACAGGGGATGGACCGGGGAGCTGTTTTTT,CASSRDRGWTGELFF
TRBV7-2,TRBJ2-1,11,NA,TRBD2,TGTGCCAGCAGCACCGGACTAGTTTGGTTCTTC,CASSTGLVWFF
TRBV27,TRBJ2-7,14,NA,TRBD1,TGTGCCAGCAGTATCACCGGGACAGGCTACGAGCAGTACTTC,CASSITGTGYEQYF
TRBV6-1,TRBJ1-2,13,NA,TRBD1,TGTGCCAGCAGTTCGACAGGGGGAGCTGGCTACACCTTC,CASSSTGGAGYTF
TRBV5-6,TRBJ1-3,14,NA,NA,TGTGCCAGCAGCTTGGCAGGGTACGGAAACACCATATATTTT,CASSLAGYGNTIYF
TRBV7-6,TRBJ2-7,15,NA,NA,TGTGCCAGCAGCAATGAGGGGGTCAGAAGGCGCGAGCAGTACTTC,CASSNEGVRRREQYF
TRBV7-9,TRBJ2-5,15,NA,TRBD1,TGTGCCAGCAGCTTAAGAGGACAGGGGAAGGAGACCCAGTACTTC,CASSLRGQGKETQYF
TRBV28,TRBJ1-3,13,NA,NA,TGTGCCAGCAACGGCGGGAATGGAAACACCATATATTTT,CASNGGNGNTIYF
TRBV14,TRBJ1-2,14,NA,NA,TGTGCCAGCAGCCAAGAGCGGGTTGGCTATGGCTACACCTTC,CASSQERVGYGYTF
TRBV18,TRBJ1-6,14,NA,TRBD1,TGTGCCAGCTCACCAGACAGGGGATACTCACCCCTCCACTTT,CASSPDRGYSPLHF
TRBV18,TRBJ2-3,17,NA,NA,TGTGCCAGCTCACCTAAGACAGCCGTGACTTACACAGATACGCAGTATTTT,CASSPKTAVTYTDTQYF
TRBV19,TRBJ2-2,17,NA,TRBD2,TGTGCCAGTAGTATAGGCCTCGGGGGGGCCTTAACCGGGGAGCTGTTTTTT,CASSIGLGGALTGELFF
TRBV6-5,TRBJ2-3,13,NA,TRBD1,TGTGCCAGCAGTACGACAGGGGCCCCCCCGCAGTATTTT,CASSTTGAPPQYF